Following are 30 T cell receptor beta chains from one sample sequenced in a study of blood T cell repertoires in COVID-19. This table comes from immunoSEQ multiplex PCR, and its TCRdb copy is limited to in-frame clones, with some not included. The sample contains under 450,000 clones, about four fifths of which appear only once. The sample comprised peripheral blood. Every receptor here comes from a human donor with acute or convalescent COVID-19. The donor label of this sample is uncertain.

CDR3 DNA sequence: TGTGCCAGCAGCTTTCGAAGCGGGGACTACAATGAGCAGTTCTTC. Residues: CASSFRSGDYNEQFF. This rearrangement joins TRBV11-3 to TRBJ2-1, with 7 bases matching TRBD2. The length of the CDR3 is 15 residues. CDR1 SGHNT and CDR2 YENEEA come from the germline V gene. J was trimmed by 3 bases and V by 3 bases; bases with no gene match: 5.

This clone was seen once. The gene calls are TRBV6-5 and TRBJ2-1, with 7 nucleotides matching TRBD1. CDR1 is MNHEY, CDR2 SVGAGI, per germline. The V and J ends lost 6 bases and 1 base, in that order; junction bases with no gene match: 6. The CDR3 length is 15 residues. CDR3 sequence (DNA): TGTGCCAGCAGCTTCGACAGGGCTTCCTACAATGAGCAGTTCTTC. It specifies CASSFDRASYNEQFF.

Points on this clone: Other DNA sequences of this sample code for an identical CDR3. The V and J genes are TRBV7-9 and TRBJ1-2; D call uncertain. CDR3 length: 13 residues. Trimming pared 4 bases from V and 4 bases from J, leaving 10 bases between. Germline V gene sequence: CDR1 SEHNR, CDR2 FQNEAQ (reference sequence). The CDR3 region has the DNA TGTGCCAGCAGCTCTACAGCCTCCTATGGCTACACCTTC. It encodes CASSSTASYGYTF.

This chain uses TRBV3-1 (or the pseudogene TRBV3-2) with TRBJ2-7, with D possibly matching TRBD1 (7 bases). The CDR3 totals 13 residues. Germline values: CDR1 LGHDT, CDR2 YNNKEL (reference sequence). With 6 bases removed from V and 7 bases from J, the gap between germline ends came to 16 bases. The CDR3, as DNA: TGTGCCAGCAGACCCGACAGGGCGGGAGAGCAGTACTTC. It translates to CASRPDRAGEQYF.

The gene calls are TRBV23-1 and TRBJ1-2; D uncertain. TRBV23-1 qualifies as an ORF whose function is uncertain. CDR3 size: 15 residues. Trimming pared 2 bases from V and 4 bases from J, leaving 14 bases between. The DNA of the CDR3 is TGCGCCAGCAGTCAAATGTTCGCAGGTACCTATGGCTACACCTTC. It translates to CASSQMFAGTYGYTF.

The V call is TRBV5-1, the J call TRBJ2-1; 9 bases map to TRBD2. V dropped 2 bases and J dropped 3; count of bases not matched to a gene: 6. The germline V gene has CDR1 SGHRS and CDR2 YFSETQ. There are 16 residues in the CDR3. The CDR3 here is CASSFASGEIYNEQFF. CDR3 DNA: TGCGCCAGCAGCTTCGCTAGCGGGGAGATCTACAATGAGCAGTTCTTC.

Only one count was recorded for this clone. The chain links TRBV10-3 to TRBJ2-1; no reliable D call. This CDR3 has 12 amino acids. Germline CDR1 and CDR2: ENHRY and SYGVKD. Trimming took off 7 bases at V and 5 bases at J, with 9 bases between the two ends. CDR3 sequence: CAIKQNDNEQFF. CDR3 bases: TGTGCCATCAAACAGAACGACAATGAGCAGTTCTTC.

The chain recombines TRBV6-6 with TRBJ1-5; D is undetermined. CDR3 length equals 12 residues. The germline gives CDR1 MNHNY, CDR2 SVGAGI (reference sequence). Between the trimmed V and J ends, which lost 8 bases and 4 bases, there was a span of 9 bases. The CDR3 here is CASAVKNQPQHF. CDR3 in DNA: TGTGCCAGCGCGGTAAAAAATCAGCCCCAGCATTTT.

The V and J genes are TRBV19 and TRBJ1-1; TRBD1 matches 8 bases. CDR3 size: 17 residues. The germline V gene has CDR1 LNHDA and CDR2 SQIVND (reference sequence). V lost 0 bases and J lost 0; bases outside the gene matches: 6. The CDR3 region is CASSIEDPDRVNTEAFF. DNA of the CDR3: TGTGCCAGTAGTATAGAGGACCCGGACAGGGTGAACACTGAAGCTTTCTTT.

This chain links TRBV27 with TRBJ2-1; 7 bases map to TRBD2. There are 15 residues in the CDR3. J lost 4 bases, V lost 2 bases, and 5 bases had no gene match. Germline CDR1 is MNHEY and CDR2 is SMNVEV (reference sequence). CDR3 nucleotides: TGTGCCAGCAGTTTAAGCGGGACTACGTACAATGAGCAGTTCTTC. It translates to CASSLSGTTYNEQFF.

The rearrangement links TRBV2 to TRBJ1-1; TRBD1 agrees at 8 bases. CDR3 length equals 15 residues. V trimming: 7 bases; J trimming: 0 bases; junction bases outside the gene matches: 7. Germline CDR1 SNHLY, CDR2 FYNNEI. CDR3 in DNA: TGTGCCAGCATTAGGGGACAGGCCATGAACACTGAAGCTTTCTTT. As protein: CASIRGQAMNTEAFF. The full variable domain, its missing parts supplied by reference TRBV2 and TRBJ1-1, is EPEVTQTPSHQVTQMGQEVILRCVPISNHLYFYWYRQILGQKVEFLVSFYNNEISEKSEIFDDQFSVERPDGSNFTLKIRSTKLEDSAMYFCASIRGQAMNTEAFFGQGTRLTVV.

Many counts were recorded for this clone. The chain uses TRBV5-1 and TRBJ1-1; D is possibly TRBD1 (5 bases). Germline V gene lookup returns CDR1 SGHRS and CDR2 YFSETQ. The CDR3 runs 12 residues. V was clipped by 6 bases and J by 2 bases, with 8 bases between them. Here the CDR3 reads CASKTGNTEAFF. In DNA form, the CDR3 reads TGCGCCAGCAAAACAGGTAACACTGAAGCTTTCTTT.

This chain links TRBV5-1 with TRBJ2-6, with D tentatively TRBD1 (5 bases). This CDR3 is built from 15 residues. Germline CDR1 and CDR2: SGHRS and YFSETQ. Trimming removed 5 bases from V and 2 bases from J, with 11 bases in between. In nucleotides, the CDR3 is TGCGCCAGCAGGGCAGGGTCCCCTGGGGCCAACGTCCTGACTTTC. Translated, it gives CASRAGSPGANVLTF. Combining the CDR3 with reference TRBV5-1 and TRBJ2-6 gives the whole variable domain KAGVTQTPRYLIKTRGQQVTLSCSPISGHRSVSWYQQTPGQGLQFLFEYFSETQRNKGNFPGRFSGRQFSNSRSEMNVSTLELGDSALYLCASRAGSPGANVLTFGAGSRLTVL.

This clone was recorded a few times. This chain connects TRBV6-1 to TRBJ1-5; D call uncertain. Trimming took 2 bases from V and 2 from J, leaving 10 bases between them. Germline loops: CDR1 MNHNS, CDR2 SASEGT. This CDR3 comprises 15 residues. Written as DNA, the CDR3 is TGTGCCAGCAGTGAAATCGGGAGCCGCAATCAGCCCCAGCATTTT. Protein product: CASSEIGSRNQPQHF.

The CDR3 DNA sequence: TGCAGCGGCTACGAAGCGGGAGGGGCCGTAGATACGCAGTATTTT. As protein: CSGYEAGGAVDTQYF. The chain joins TRBV29-1 to TRBJ2-3, with 10 bases matching TRBD2. The length of the CDR3 is 15 residues. With 7 bases clipped from V and 5 bases from J, the junction kept 12 bases outside the gene matches. Looked up from germline, CDR1 is SQVTM and CDR2 is ANQGSEA.

This clone was recorded a few times. This chain uses TRBV6-5 with TRBJ2-7, with 9 nucleotides matching TRBD2. J lost 4 bases, V lost 2 bases, and 6 bases had no gene match. Germline CDR1 reads MNHEY; CDR2 reads SVGAGI. The CDR3 consists of 15 residues. CDR3 nucleotides: TGTGCCAGCAGTTACGAGACTAGCGGAAGATACGAGCAGTACTTC. It is translated as CASSYETSGRYEQYF.

The chain employs TRBV3-1 (or the pseudogene TRBV3-2) and TRBJ2-3; D gene uncertain. This CDR3 spans 13 amino acids. The germline gives CDR1 LGHDT, CDR2 YNNKEL (reference sequence). Between the trimmed V and J ends, which lost 6 bases and 0 bases, there was a span of 7 bases. CDR3 DNA sequence: TGTGCCAGCAGTCCGACTAGCACAGATACGCAGTATTTT. Its translation is CASSPTSTDTQYF.

The chain uses TRBV18 and TRBJ1-3; TRBD1 aligns across 12 bases. The CDR3 runs 19 residues. With 2 bases clipped from V and 5 bases from J, the junction kept 13 bases outside the gene matches. Germline loops: CDR1 KGHSH, CDR2 LQKENI. CDR3 nucleotides: TGTGCCAGCTCACCAGGCTGGGACAGGGGGCTTCTCTACCGAAACACCATATATTTT. This encodes CASSPGWDRGLLYRNTIYF.

The chain uses TRBV6-5 and TRBJ1-2; TRBD1 agrees at 10 bases. This CDR3 comprises 13 residues. Germline assignment: CDR1 MNHEY and CDR2 SVGAGI. With 7 bases clipped from V and 8 bases from J, the junction kept 7 bases outside the gene matches. The CDR3 loop is CASTRDRGGGYTF. CDR3 coding DNA: TGTGCCAGCACCCGGGACAGGGGAGGCGGCTACACCTTC.

J is TRBJ2-4 and V is TRBV6-2 or TRBV6-3; a possible D gene is TRBD1 (5 bases). The CDR3 extends over 16 amino acids. V lost 2 bases and J lost 0, with 11 bases in between. Germline CDR1 MNHEY, CDR2 SVGEGT. The CDR3 bases are TGTGCCAGCAGTTACGGGGCCACACTAGCCAAAAACATTCAGTACTTC. Translation: CASSYGATLAKNIQYF.

This clone was observed a few times. The V gene is TRBV5-1, the J gene TRBJ2-7; 8 bases are shared with TRBD1. Germline V gene data show CDR1 as SGHRS and CDR2 as YFSETQ. Unmatched junction bases numbered 17, after V lost 5 bases and J lost 1 base. This CDR3 region has 18 residues. The CDR3 nucleotides are TGCGCCAGCAGACCGGGACAGGCCACCCATTCGGTTTCCTACGAGCAGTACTTC. Translating it yields CASRPGQATHSVSYEQYF. The full variable domain, in which reference TRBV5-1 and TRBJ2-7 provide the parts outside the CDR3, is KAGVTQTPRYLIKTRGQQVTLSCSPISGHRSVSWYQQTPGQGLQFLFEYFSETQRNKGNFPGRFSGRQFSNSRSEMNVSTLELGDSALYLCASRPGQATHSVSYEQYFGPGTRLTVT.

The rearrangement links TRBV3-1 (or the pseudogene TRBV3-2) to TRBJ2-7, with D perhaps TRBD1 (6 bases). The V end was cut by 5 bases, the J end by 2 bases, with 13 bases between. CDR3 length: 14 residues. CDR1 and CDR2 from the germline V gene are LGHDT and YNNKEL (reference sequence). CDR3 protein: CASSKTWTAYEQYF. CDR3 coding DNA: TGTGCCAGCAGCAAGACCTGGACAGCCTACGAGCAGTACTTC.

The chain recombines TRBV13 with TRBJ2-7; the match to TRBD2 covers 11 bases. V was pared by 3 bases and J by 1 base, with 2 bases of the junction left unmatched. Germline V gives CDR1 PRHDT, CDR2 FYEKMQ (reference sequence). The CDR3 is 15 residues long. CDR3 DNA sequence: TGTGCCAGCAGCTTGACTAGCGGGGCTTCCTACGAGCAGTACTTC. This translates into CASSLTSGASYEQYF.

The V gene is TRBV5-1, the J gene TRBJ2-5; 10 bases agree with TRBD2. This CDR3 is 17 amino acids long. The trim removed 10 bases at V and 5 bases at J, leaving 20 bases unmatched. In germline, CDR1 is SGHRS, CDR2 YFSETQ. The CDR3 DNA reads TGCGCCCGCATGGGGGGGGCTCTAGCGGGGGAGCGGGAGACCCAGTACTTC. Amino acids: CARMGGALAGERETQYF.

This sequence joins TRBV3-1 (or the pseudogene TRBV3-2) and TRBJ1-6; possibly TRBD1 for D (5 bases). This CDR3 contains 15 residues. Germline V lookup: CDR1 LGHDT, CDR2 YNNKEL (reference sequence). Trimming took 4 bases from V and 7 from J, leaving 14 bases between them. This CDR3 is CASSLGQNSNSPLHF. In DNA form, the CDR3 reads TGTGCCAGCAGCCTGGGGCAAAACAGCAATTCACCCCTCCACTTT.

The chain recombines TRBV11-2 with TRBJ1-3; D may be TRBD1 (6 bases). CDR1 and CDR2 (germline): SGHAT, FQNNGV. The CDR3 consists of 15 residues. V was trimmed by 5 bases and J by 4 bases, leaving 15 bases between them. In DNA, the CDR3 is TGTGCCAGCAGCCTGGCCGGGCAGGGGGGAAACACCATATATTTT. This sequence encodes CASSLAGQGGNTIYF.

The chain uses TRBV6-6 and TRBJ1-1; TRBD1 might be the D (6 bases). CDR3 length: 13 amino acids. Looked up from germline, CDR1 is MNHNY and CDR2 is SVGAGI (reference sequence). V was trimmed by 8 bases and J by 5 bases, leaving 15 bases between them. The CDR3 nucleotides are TGTGCCAGCGGGTACGGACAGACAACTGAAGCTTTCTTT. It codes for CASGYGQTTEAFF.

The gene calls are TRBV19 and TRBJ1-5, with 7 bases identical to TRBD1. The CDR3 covers 17 residues. CDR1 LNHDA and CDR2 SQIVND come from the germline V gene (reference sequence). V trimming: 9 bases; J trimming: 2 bases; junction bases outside the gene matches: 16. CDR3 in DNA: TGTGCCAGCAAACAACAGGGGAGGCAAATTGGCAATCAGCCCCAGCATTTT. It yields the protein CASKQQGRQIGNQPQHF.

Only a few counts were recorded for this clone. The chain carries TRBV2 and TRBJ1-5, with TRBD1 as a possible D gene (5 bases). The CDR3 totals 13 residues. Germline V gives CDR1 SNHLY, CDR2 FYNNEI. Trimming stripped 7 bases from V and 3 bases from J, with 10 bases between. The CDR3 DNA reads TGTGCCAGCACGACGGGGGTCAATCAGCCCCAGCATTTT. This translates into CASTTGVNQPQHF.

V and J are TRBV7-9 and TRBJ2-1; possible D gene TRBD2, 7 bases. V dropped 2 bases and J dropped 4 bases, with 15 bases sitting between them. This CDR3 is built from 16 residues. Germline V gene sequence: CDR1 SEHNR, CDR2 FQNEAQ (reference sequence). The CDR3 here is CASSLLGGGAYNEQFF. CDR3 coding DNA: TGTGCCAGCAGCTTATTAGGAGGGGGGGCTTACAATGAGCAGTTCTTC. The full variable domain, completed using reference TRBV7-9 and TRBJ2-1, is DTGVSQNPRHKITKRGQNVTFRCDPISEHNRLYWYRQTLGQGPEFLTYFQNEAQLEKSRLLSDRFSAERPKGSFSTLEIQRTEQGDSAMYLCASSLLGGGAYNEQFFGPGTRLTVL.